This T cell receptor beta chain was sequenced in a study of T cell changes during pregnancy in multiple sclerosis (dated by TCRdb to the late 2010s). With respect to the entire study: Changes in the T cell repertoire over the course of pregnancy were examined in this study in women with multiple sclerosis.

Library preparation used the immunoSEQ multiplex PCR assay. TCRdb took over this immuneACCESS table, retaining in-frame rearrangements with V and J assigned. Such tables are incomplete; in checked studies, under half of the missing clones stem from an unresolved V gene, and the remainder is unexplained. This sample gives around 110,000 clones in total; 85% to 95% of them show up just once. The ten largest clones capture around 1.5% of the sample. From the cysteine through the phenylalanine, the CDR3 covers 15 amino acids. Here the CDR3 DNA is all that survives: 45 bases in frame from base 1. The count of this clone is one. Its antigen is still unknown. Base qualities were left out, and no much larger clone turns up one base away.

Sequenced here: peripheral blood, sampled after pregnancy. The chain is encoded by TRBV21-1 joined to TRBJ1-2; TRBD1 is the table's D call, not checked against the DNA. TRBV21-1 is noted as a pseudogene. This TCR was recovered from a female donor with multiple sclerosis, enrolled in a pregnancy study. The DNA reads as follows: TGTGCCAGCATTCCGGGACAGCCTATTAACTATGGCTACACCTTC. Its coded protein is CASIPGQPINYGYTF.